These 27 T cell receptor beta chains came from one sample sequenced in a study of T cells expressing NK-cell markers. TCRdb re-called the 5' RACE reads and catalogs CDR3 proteins one per entry, DNA excluded. This sample's table has about 260,000 distinct CDR3 sequences. Specimen: blood T cells: a sorted CD56 or NKG2C T cell subset, CD4+ or CD8+ T cells, or bulk PBMC T cells (not recorded which). These receptors all come from a young man in good health.

V and J are TRBV7-2 and TRBJ1-4. There are 13 residues in the CDR3. Germline V gene lookup returns CDR1 SGHTA and CDR2 FQGNSA. The CDR3 spells CASSGRRNEKLFF.

The chain couples TRBV12-3 or TRBV12-4 to TRBJ1-4; with no DNA, the TCRdb D assignment of TRBD1 cannot be verified. CDR3 length equals 14 residues. The CDR3 loop reads CASVVGTRPGKLFF.

This chain joins TRBV12-3 or TRBV12-4 and TRBJ2-1. The CDR3 is 15 residues long. The CDR3 loop is CASSPDRGSYNEQFF.

The chain has TRBV19 and TRBJ2-1; without DNA, the TCRdb call of TRBD1 cannot be checked. This CDR3 has 14 residues. Germline lookup yields CDR1 LNHDA and CDR2 SQIVND (reference sequence). The CDR3 is CASSITGGNNEQFF.

This sequence joins TRBV7-2 and TRBJ1-4. Per germline, CDR1 SGHTA and CDR2 FQGNSA. The CDR3 extends over 15 amino acids. This chain's CDR3 is CASTSTRYGGEKLFF.

This chain connects TRBV7-8 to TRBJ2-5; TCRdb designates TRBD1, a call that cannot be tested without DNA. The CDR3 covers 16 residues. CDR1 and CDR2 from the germline V gene are SGHVS and FQNEAQ. This chain's CDR3 is CASSLSSASGGAAQYF.

This chain links TRBV12-3 or TRBV12-4 with TRBJ2-1. The CDR3 consists of 13 residues. The CDR3: CASSLLESNEQFF.

The V and J genes are TRBV28 and TRBJ2-5; TCRdb gives TRBD2 as the D gene, but with no DNA this cannot be confirmed. The CDR3 runs 14 residues. Germline V gives CDR1 MDHEN, CDR2 SYDVKM. This CDR3 reads CASSLFGGGETQYF. Looking up the rest from reference TRBV28 and TRBJ2-5 gives the full variable domain: DVKVTQSSRYLVKRTGEKVFLECVQDMDHENMFWYRQDPGLGLRLIYFSYDVKMKEKGDIPEGYSVSREKKERFSLILESASTNQTSMYLCASSLFGGGETQYFGPGTRLLVL.

V is TRBV5-1 and J is TRBJ2-5; the TCRdb call, TRBD2, lacks DNA for checking. This CDR3 contains 15 residues. Germline V gene sequence: CDR1 SGHRS, CDR2 YFSETQ. The CDR3 spells CASSKTFSGSQTQYF.

The chain links TRBV29-1 to TRBJ2-1; TCRdb's assignment of TRBD2 cannot be checked, as there is no DNA. Germline CDR1 SQVTM, CDR2 ANQGSEA. There are 17 residues in the CDR3. This CDR3 is CSGEGTSGGVSYNEQFF.

The rearrangement joins TRBV7-2 to TRBJ2-1; TCRdb's assignment of TRBD1 cannot be checked, as there is no DNA. The CDR3 consists of 14 residues. The germline V gene encodes CDR1 SGHTA and CDR2 FQGNSA. CDR3 sequence reads: CASSLALGRNEQFF.

This chain joins TRBV7-9 and TRBJ2-1. The CDR3 loop spans 13 amino acids. Germline loops: CDR1 SEHNR, CDR2 FQNEAQ (reference sequence). The CDR3 region is CASSFESTSEQFF.

The rearrangement uses TRBV3-1 and TRBJ2-7; TCRdb designates TRBD2, a call that cannot be tested without DNA. The CDR3 loop spans 15 amino acids. Germline loops: CDR1 LGHDT, CDR2 YNNKEL (reference sequence). Here the CDR3 reads CASSQVGLAAYEQYF.

V and J are TRBV7-2 and TRBJ1-1; TCRdb proposes TRBD1, but this gene call is untestable without DNA. The germline gives CDR1 SGHTA, CDR2 FQGNSA. This CDR3 region has 15 residues. The CDR3 reads CASSLVRGGDTEAFF.

The chain is built from TRBV10-3 and TRBJ1-2; TCRdb picks TRBD1, but there is no DNA to check that call. CDR1 is ENHRY and CDR2 is SYGVKD in the germline V gene. This CDR3 is built from 15 residues. CDR3 amino acids: CAIRGGAGGANGYTF.

The chain recombines TRBV27 with TRBJ2-1; TCRdb gives TRBD2 as the D gene, but with no DNA this cannot be confirmed. This CDR3 comprises 15 residues. CDR1 and CDR2 from the germline V gene are MNHEY and SMNVEV (reference sequence). This CDR3 is CASRTSGSRNNEQFF.

The V gene is TRBV20-1, the J gene TRBJ2-2; the TCRdb D gene call, TRBD2, has no DNA to confirm it. The CDR3 has 16 amino acids. Germline CDR1 is DFQATT and CDR2 is SNEGSKA (reference sequence). This chain's CDR3 is CSARTSGRANTGELFF.

The J gene is TRBJ2-2, the V gene TRBV5-5; the D call from TCRdb, TRBD1, cannot be confirmed without DNA. Germline V gene sequence: CDR1 SGHKS, CDR2 YYEKEE (reference sequence). The CDR3 runs 16 residues. The CDR3 is CASSFRQGWMTGELFF.

The rearrangement joins TRBV7-3 to TRBJ2-5; TCRdb names TRBD2, which stays unverified in the absence of DNA. CDR1 and CDR2 from the germline V gene are SGHTA and FQGTGA. The CDR3 totals 18 residues. CDR3 loop: CASSPGGLAGALGETQYF. Supplemented by reference TRBV7-3 and TRBJ2-5, the full variable domain reads GAGVSQTPSNKVTEKGKYVELRCDPISGHTALYWYRQSLGQGPEFLIYFQGTGAADDSGLPNDRFFAVRPEGSVSTLKIQRTERGDSAVYLCASSPGGLAGALGETQYFGPGTRLLVL.

The gene calls are TRBV12-3 or TRBV12-4 and TRBJ2-1; the D call from TCRdb, TRBD2, cannot be confirmed without DNA. The CDR3 extends over 19 amino acids. CDR3 region: CASSPSASRRPTSYNEQFF.

J is TRBJ2-7 and V is TRBV7-2. The CDR3 consists of 13 residues. Per the germline V gene, CDR1 is SGHTA and CDR2 is FQGNSA. The CDR3 here is CASRHSGSYEQYF.

The genes are TRBV5-1 and TRBJ2-7. This CDR3 contains 12 residues. Germline V gene lookup returns CDR1 SGHRS and CDR2 YFSETQ. The CDR3: CASSDTSYEQYF.

CDR3 protein: CASSRLYYEQYF. The chain joins TRBV6-6 to TRBJ2-7. The CDR3 runs to 12 residues. Per germline, CDR1 MNHNY and CDR2 SVGAGI (reference sequence).

The J gene is TRBJ2-5, the V gene TRBV3-1. There are 14 residues in the CDR3. Germline CDR1 is LGHDT and CDR2 is YNNKEL (reference sequence). The chain's CDR3 is CASSPTRSQETQYF.

The rearrangement joins TRBV6-5 to TRBJ1-2; no DNA is available, so the TRBD1 call from TCRdb remains unchecked. This CDR3 is 14 amino acids long. The germline V gene has CDR1 MNHEY and CDR2 SVGAGI. The CDR3 is CASSSGTGLHGYTF.

CDR3 amino acids: CASSFQTPNQPQHF. The chain has TRBV6-2 or TRBV6-3 and TRBJ1-5. Germline lookup yields CDR1 MNHEY and CDR2 SVGEGT. This CDR3 has 14 amino acids.

This chain joins TRBV10-3 and TRBJ2-1; TCRdb's D call of TRBD2 is untestable without DNA. Germline values: CDR1 ENHRY, CDR2 SYGVKD. CDR3 size: 13 residues. CDR3 residues: CATWTDGGRKQFF.